What follows is one TCR beta chain and its context. Its target is not known. The V gene lost 7 bases and the J gene lost 5 bases, with 20 bases spanning the gap. Germline-derived CDR1 and CDR2 are SQVTM and ANQGSEA. The CDR3 runs to 14 residues. This entry is derived from a study of STAT3 mutations in large granular lymphocyte leukemia. The assay was immunoSEQ multiplex PCR, and TCRdb's table has in-frame clones only and misses some. Among over 8,000 clones listed, 70% to 90% were seen once. Study results and caveats: Every T-cell large granular lymphocyte leukemia patient had at least one immunodominant TCR beta clonotype.

Sequencing was performed on peripheral blood mononuclear cells. This TCR was sampled from a man in his sixties with T-cell large granular lymphocyte leukemia. Some clones in this sample may be carry-over from other donors' samples. The chain links TRBV29-1 to TRBJ1-1, with D possibly TRBD1 on 5 matching bases. The CDR3 loop reads CSADPHAGRTEAFF. CDR3 nucleotides: TGCAGCGCCGACCCTCACGCAGGGAGGACTGAAGCTTTCTTT. Combining the CDR3 with reference TRBV29-1 and TRBJ1-1 gives the whole variable domain SAVISQKPSRDICQRGTSLTIQCQVDSQVTMMFWYRQQPGQSLTLIATANQGSEATYESGFVIDKFPISRPNLTFSTLTVSNMSPEDSSIYLCSADPHAGRTEAFFGQGTRLTVV.